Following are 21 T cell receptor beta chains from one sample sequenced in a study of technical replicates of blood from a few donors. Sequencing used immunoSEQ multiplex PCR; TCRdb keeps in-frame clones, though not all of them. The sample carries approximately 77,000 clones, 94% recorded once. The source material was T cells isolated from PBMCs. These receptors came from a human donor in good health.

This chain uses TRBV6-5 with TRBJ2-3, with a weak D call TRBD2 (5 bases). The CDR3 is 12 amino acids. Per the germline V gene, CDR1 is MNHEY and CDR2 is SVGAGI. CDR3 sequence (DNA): TGTGTCTCCTCATCGGGGACAGATACGCAGTATTTT. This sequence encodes CVSSSGTDTQYF.

The CDR3 spells CASSDAGREKLFF. As DNA, the CDR3 is TGTGCCAGCAGTGATGCAGGGCGTGAAAAACTGTTTTTT. This chain links TRBV25-1 with TRBJ1-4, with a tentative D call TRBD1 (5 bases). Trimming pared 3 bases from V and 7 bases from J, leaving 9 bases between. CDR1 and CDR2 from the germline V gene are MGHDK and SYGVNS. The CDR3 has 13 amino acids.

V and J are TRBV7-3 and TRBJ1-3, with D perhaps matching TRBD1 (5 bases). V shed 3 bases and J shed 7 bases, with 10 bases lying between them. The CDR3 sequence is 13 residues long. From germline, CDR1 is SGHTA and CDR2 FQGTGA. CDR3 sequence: CASSLGPRNTIYF. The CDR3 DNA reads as TGTGCCAGCAGCTTGGGGCCACGCAACACCATATATTTT.

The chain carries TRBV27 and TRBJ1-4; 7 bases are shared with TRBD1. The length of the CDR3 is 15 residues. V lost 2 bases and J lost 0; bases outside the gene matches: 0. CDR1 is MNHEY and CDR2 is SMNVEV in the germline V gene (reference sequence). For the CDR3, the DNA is TGTGCCAGCAGTTTAGGGACAGCAACTAATGAAAAACTGTTTTTT. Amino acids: CASSLGTATNEKLFF.

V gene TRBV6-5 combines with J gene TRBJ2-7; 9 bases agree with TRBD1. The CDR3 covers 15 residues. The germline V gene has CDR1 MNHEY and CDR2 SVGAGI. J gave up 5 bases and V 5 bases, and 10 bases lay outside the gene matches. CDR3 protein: CASSPSLGQGHEQYF. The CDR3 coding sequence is TGTGCCAGCAGTCCCTCCCTGGGACAGGGCCACGAGCAGTACTTC.

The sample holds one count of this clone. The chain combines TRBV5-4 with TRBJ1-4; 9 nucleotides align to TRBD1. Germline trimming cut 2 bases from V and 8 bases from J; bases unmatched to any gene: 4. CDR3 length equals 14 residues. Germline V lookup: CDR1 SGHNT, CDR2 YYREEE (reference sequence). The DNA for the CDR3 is TGTGCCAGCAGCTTCCGGGACAGGGACGAAAAACTGTTTTTT. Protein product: CASSFRDRDEKLFF.

The CDR3 DNA sequence: TGCGCCAGCAGCTTGGGGAGGTATGAGCAGTTCTTC. It is translated as CASSLGRYEQFF. The genes are TRBV5-1 and TRBJ2-1; TRBD2 might be the D (5 bases). CDR1 and CDR2 (germline): SGHRS, YFSETQ. The V and J ends lost 0 bases and 8 bases respectively, with 6 bases between them. This CDR3 region has 12 residues.

The CDR3 protein is CASSLDSGVGGYTF. In DNA form, the CDR3 reads TGTGCCAGCAGCTTAGATTCCGGGGTAGGGGGCTACACCTTC. V and J are TRBV7-9 and TRBJ1-2; no definite D call. Germline V gene data show CDR1 as SEHNR and CDR2 as FQNEAQ (reference sequence). The CDR3 is 14 amino acids. Deletions cut 1 base from V and 8 bases from J, with 14 bases between.

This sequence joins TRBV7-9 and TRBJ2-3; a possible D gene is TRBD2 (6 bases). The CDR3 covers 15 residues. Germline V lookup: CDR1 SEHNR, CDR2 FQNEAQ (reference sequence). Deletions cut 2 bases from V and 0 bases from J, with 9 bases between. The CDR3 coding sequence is TGTGCCAGCAGCTTACTAGCGACTAGCACAGATACGCAGTATTTT. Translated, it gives CASSLLATSTDTQYF.

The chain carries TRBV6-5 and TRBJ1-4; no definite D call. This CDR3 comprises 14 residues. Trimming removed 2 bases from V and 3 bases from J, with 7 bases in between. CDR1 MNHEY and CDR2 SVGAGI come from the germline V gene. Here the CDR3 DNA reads TGTGCCAGCAGTTACGAGGGTCCTAATGAAAAACTGTTTTTT. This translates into CASSYEGPNEKLFF.

The CDR3 nucleotides are TGTGCCAGCAGTTACAGGGAGGGAAAACTGTTTTTT. Translated: CASSYREGKLFF. The chain combines TRBV28 with TRBJ1-4; D perhaps matches TRBD1 (6 bases). There are 12 residues in the CDR3. Trimming removed 4 bases at V and 10 bases at J, with 10 bases between. Germline CDR1 is MDHEN and CDR2 is SYDVKM. The complete variable domain, with remaining parts taken from reference TRBV28 and TRBJ1-4, reads DVKVTQSSRYLVKRTGEKVFLECVQDMDHENMFWYRQDPGLGLRLIYFSYDVKMKEKGDIPEGYSVSREKKERFSLILESASTNQTSMYLCASSYREGKLFFGSGTQLSVL.

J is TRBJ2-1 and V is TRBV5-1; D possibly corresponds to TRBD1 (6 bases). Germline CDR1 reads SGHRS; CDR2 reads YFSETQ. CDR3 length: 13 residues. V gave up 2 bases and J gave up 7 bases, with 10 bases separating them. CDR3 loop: CASSLHRENEQFF. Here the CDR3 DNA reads TGCGCCAGCAGCTTACACAGGGAGAATGAGCAGTTCTTC.

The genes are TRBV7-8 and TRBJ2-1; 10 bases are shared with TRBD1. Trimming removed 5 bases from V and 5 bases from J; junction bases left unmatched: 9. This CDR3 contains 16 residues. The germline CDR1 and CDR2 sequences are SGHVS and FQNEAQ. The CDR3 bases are TGTGCCAGCAGCATCGGTCCCGGGACAGGGGACAATGAGCAGTTCTTC. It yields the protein CASSIGPGTGDNEQFF.

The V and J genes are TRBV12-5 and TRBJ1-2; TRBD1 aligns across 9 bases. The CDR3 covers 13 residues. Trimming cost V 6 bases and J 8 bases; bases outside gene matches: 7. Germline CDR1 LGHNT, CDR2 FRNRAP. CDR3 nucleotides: TGTGCTAGTGGCCCCGGACAGGGGAGCGGCTACACCTTC. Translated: CASGPGQGSGYTF.

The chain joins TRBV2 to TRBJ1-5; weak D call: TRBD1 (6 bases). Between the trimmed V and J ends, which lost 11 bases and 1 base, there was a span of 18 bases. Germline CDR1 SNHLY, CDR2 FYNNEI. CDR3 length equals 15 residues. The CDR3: CASRDTPGSNQPQHF. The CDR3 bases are TGTGCCTCCCGGGACACCCCAGGGAGCAATCAGCCCCAGCATTTT.

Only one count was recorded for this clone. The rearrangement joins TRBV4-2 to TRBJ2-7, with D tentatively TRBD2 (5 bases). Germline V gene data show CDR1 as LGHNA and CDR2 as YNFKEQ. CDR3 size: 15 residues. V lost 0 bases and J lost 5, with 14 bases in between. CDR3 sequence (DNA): TGTGCCAGCAGCCAAGAGTCTAGCCATGACCACGAGCAGTACTTC. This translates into CASSQESSHDHEQYF.

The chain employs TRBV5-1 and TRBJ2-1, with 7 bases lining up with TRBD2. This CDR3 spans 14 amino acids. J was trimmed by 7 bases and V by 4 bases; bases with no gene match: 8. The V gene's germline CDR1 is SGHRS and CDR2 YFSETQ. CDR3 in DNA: TGCGCCAGCAGCCTGGTGGCGGGGGAAAATGAGCAGTTCTTC. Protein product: CASSLVAGENEQFF. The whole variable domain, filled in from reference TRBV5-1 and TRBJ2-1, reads KAGVTQTPRYLIKTRGQQVTLSCSPISGHRSVSWYQQTPGQGLQFLFEYFSETQRNKGNFPGRFSGRQFSNSRSEMNVSTLELGDSALYLCASSLVAGENEQFFGPGTRLTVL.

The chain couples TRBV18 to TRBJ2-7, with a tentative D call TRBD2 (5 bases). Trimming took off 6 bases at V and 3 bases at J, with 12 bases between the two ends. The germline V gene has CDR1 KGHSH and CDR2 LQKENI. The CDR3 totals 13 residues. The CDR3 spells CASSLRAYYEQYF. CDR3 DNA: TGTGCCAGCTCTCTGCGGGCGTACTACGAGCAGTACTTC.

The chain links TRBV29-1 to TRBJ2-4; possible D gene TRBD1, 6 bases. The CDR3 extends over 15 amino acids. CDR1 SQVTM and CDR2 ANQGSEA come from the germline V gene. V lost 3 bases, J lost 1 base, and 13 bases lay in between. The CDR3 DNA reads TGCAGCGTTGATAACAGGGAAGGTGCCAAAAACATTCAGTACTTC. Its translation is CSVDNREGAKNIQYF.

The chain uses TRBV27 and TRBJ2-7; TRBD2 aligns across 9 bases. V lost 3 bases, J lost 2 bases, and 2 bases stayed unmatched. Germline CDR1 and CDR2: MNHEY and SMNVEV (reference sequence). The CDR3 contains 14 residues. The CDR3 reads CASSFGTSPYEQYF. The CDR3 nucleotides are TGTGCCAGCAGTTTTGGGACTAGCCCCTACGAGCAGTACTTC.

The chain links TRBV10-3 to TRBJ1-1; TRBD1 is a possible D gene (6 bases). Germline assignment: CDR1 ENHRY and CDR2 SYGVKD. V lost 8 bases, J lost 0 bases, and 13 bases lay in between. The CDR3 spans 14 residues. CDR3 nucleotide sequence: TGTGCCATCGTGGCAGGGACAATGAACACTGAAGCTTTCTTT. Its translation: CAIVAGTMNTEAFF.